The T cell receptor (beta chain) under discussion was sequenced for a study of ipilimumab plus nivolumab after autologous stem cell transplantation. Study overall: The DLBCL group included primary refractory and relapsed cases.

V shed 4 bases and J 8 bases; nucleotides not matched to a gene: 8. The CDR3 totals 15 residues. CDR1 is SEHNR, CDR2 FQNEAQ, per germline (reference sequence). Ipilimumab, 1 mg/kg, started 14 to 28 days after autologous transplant. This clone has only a few counts. Libraries were prepared by immunoSEQ multiplex PCR; TCRdb keeps only in-frame clonotypes and omits some of them. The sample carries more than 20,000 clones, 77% recorded once. Sequencing used PBMCs, obtained in a trial of ipilimumab plus nivolumab as post-transplant consolidation. The chain uses TRBV7-9 and TRBJ1-6; 7 nucleotides line up with TRBD1. The source of this sequence is a male donor with diffuse large B-cell lymphoma. CDR3 sequence: CASSSSGGEHSPLHF. CDR3 coding DNA: TGTGCCAGCAGCTCGTCAGGGGGGGAGCATTCACCCCTCCACTTT. Supplemented by reference TRBV7-9 and TRBJ1-6, the full variable domain reads DTGVSQNPRHKITKRGQNVTFRCDPISEHNRLYWYRQTLGQGPEFLTYFQNEAQLEKSRLLSDRFSAERPKGSFSTLEIQRTEQGDSAMYLCASSSSGGEHSPLHFGNGTRLTVT.